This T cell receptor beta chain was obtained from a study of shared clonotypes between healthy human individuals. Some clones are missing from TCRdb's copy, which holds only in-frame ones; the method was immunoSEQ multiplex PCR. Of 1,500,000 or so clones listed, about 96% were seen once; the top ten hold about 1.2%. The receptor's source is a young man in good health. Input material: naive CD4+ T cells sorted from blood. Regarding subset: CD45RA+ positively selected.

In DNA form, the CDR3 reads TGTGCCAGCAGTGAAGAGAAAACAGATACGCAGTATTTT. It translates to CASSEEKTDTQYF. This chain links TRBV2 with TRBJ2-3; D is ambiguous. Trimming shortened V by 1 base and J by 3 bases, and 5 bases separated the two germline ends. Germline values: CDR1 SNHLY, CDR2 FYNNEI. This CDR3 has 13 amino acids.